This T cell receptor (beta chain) was captured by sequencing in a study of shared clonotypes between healthy human individuals (TCRdb year 2020). Turning to the overall study: A few men and two women, aged 18 to 49 years, made up the cohort. To estimate repertoire size and how much clonotype sharing occurs between individuals, the study deeply sequenced the blood TCR repertoires of five healthy adults. Libraries were prepared and TCR repertoires were sequenced by different laboratories using diverse techniques, in order to increase sequencing depth and limit assay-specific biases. Each donor's leukapheresis produced roughly between roughly 0.85 and 10 billion PBMCs. For each donor, CD4 naive and CD4 memory were each run on three plates, CD8 naive on two plates, and CD8 memory on one plate. Paper-wide results and their limitations: Only blood was sampled, and tissue TCR repertoires likely differ from those in blood. When a handful of donors were compared, the shared fraction of clonotypes was about 5% for naive CD4, 3% to 4% for naive CD8, roughly 2.3% for memory CD4, and roughly 0.43% for memory CD8. Larger estimated clonotype richness was generally found for naive subsets than for memory subsets. Higher generation probabilities were observed for clonotypes shared by all four sorted-subset donors than for non-shared clonotypes. Because the study included a small number of donors, the genetic and exposure-history diversity represented was limited. Rarefaction of sorted-subset datasets indicated incomplete sequencing despite the large sequencing depth. Based on pairwise subsampling, the degree of clonotype sharing among donors was expected to be affected by sequencing depth.

Using the deep immunoSEQ assay, multiplex PCR amplified TCR CDR3 regions from genomic DNA. Extracted genomic DNA from each cell subset was spread evenly across all wells of several immunoSEQ 96-well plates, with each plate serving as a replicate. For sorted subsets, each replicate PCR was loaded with around 200 ng genomic DNA, equivalent to about 33,000 T cell genomes. The purified libraries were quantified using a Qubit 3.0 fluorometer, sized with a Bioanalyzer 2100, and then quantified again using the KAPA Library Quantification kit. Each immunoSEQ 96-well plate was sequenced on its own single-read 150-cycle Illumina NextSeq 550 flow cell. Per the source publication's procedure: Because only junctional sequences without quality scores were contained in the immunoSEQ output, filtering matching that applied to full-length reads could not be performed. To assign V/J genes and CDR3, sequences were annotated against IMGT germline references using PyIR, a Python wrapper for IgBLAST v1.9. Reads were removed for weak V/J assignments (E-value above 1e-6), missing CDR3, stop codons, out-of-frame junctions, or ambiguous translated residues. V3J clonotypes were defined as sequences sharing an identical inferred V gene, J gene, and CDR3 amino acid sequence. Percentage overlap between repertoires was calculated by dividing the number of shared unique clonotypes by the size of the smaller repertoire. Repertoire richness was assessed with RTK rarefaction, the Chao1 estimator, and Recon v2.1 estimates of unobserved clonotypes. OLGA was used to compute generation probabilities for all TCRbeta clonotypes that the gDNA method yielded from a few donors. TCRdb stores this immuneACCESS table with in-frame sequences only. Part of the clones is absent; in the studies checked, under half of the shortfall reflects unresolved V genes, and no reason is known for the rest. That table supplies the V and J calls and clone size; D and trimming were determined from the DNA. The sample has almost 750,000 clones on record, over 55% of them singletons. The top ten clones comprise approximately 2% of the sample.

A remark on this clone: The antigen it recognizes is unknown. Base qualities are missing; no much larger clone stands one base away.

V is cut back by 11 bases and J by 1 base, with 14 bases in the junction unmatched. There are 17 amino acids in the CDR3, from cysteine to phenylalanine inclusive. Of all the DNA, just the CDR3 is kept, 51 bases in frame from base 1. The germline V gene encodes CDR1 SEHNR and CDR2 FQNEAQ (reference sequence). The donors were healthy, HIV-negative adults with no recently reported acute infections or vaccinations. Every donor was a Caucasian adult residing in Nashville, Tennessee, USA. CD4+ T cells were enriched by magnetic negative selection; naive cells were then positively selected on CD45RA, and the negative fraction formed the memory subset. Blood was collected by leukapheresis, and PBMCs were isolated by Ficoll-Histopaque density gradient centrifugation and then cryopreserved in liquid nitrogen vapor phase. Analytical flow cytometry was used to check the purity and quantity of each magnetically sorted T cell population. Each sorted fraction had its genomic DNA isolated and then quantified by UV absorbance on a Nanodrop 2000c.

This TCR was sampled from a woman aged 25-40 years in good health. The sequence links TRBV7-9 to TRBJ1-1; TRBD1 fits 12 bases in the junction. Sequenced: memory CD4+ T cells sorted from blood. This specimen's cell subset or site label, interpreted: CD45RA-negative fraction. The CDR3 has the sequence CASLRDRGLVRNTEAFF. At the DNA level, the sequence is TGTGCCTCCTTGCGGGACAGGGGGCTTGTGCGGAACACTGAAGCTTTCTTT.